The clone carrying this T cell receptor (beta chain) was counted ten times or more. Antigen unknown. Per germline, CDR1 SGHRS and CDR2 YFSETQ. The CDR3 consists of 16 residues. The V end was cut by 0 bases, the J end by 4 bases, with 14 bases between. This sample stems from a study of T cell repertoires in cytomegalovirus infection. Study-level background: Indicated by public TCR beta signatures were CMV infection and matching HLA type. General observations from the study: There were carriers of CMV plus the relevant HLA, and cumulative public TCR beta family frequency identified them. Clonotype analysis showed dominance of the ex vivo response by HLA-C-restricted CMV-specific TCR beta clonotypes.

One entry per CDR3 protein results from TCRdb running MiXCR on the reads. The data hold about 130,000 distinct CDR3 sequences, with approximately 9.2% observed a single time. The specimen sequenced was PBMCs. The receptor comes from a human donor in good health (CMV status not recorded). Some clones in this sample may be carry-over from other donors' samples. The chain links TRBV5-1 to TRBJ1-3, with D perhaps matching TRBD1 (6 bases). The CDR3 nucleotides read TGCGCCAGCAGCTTGGGTGCAGGGGAGCTCGGAAACACCATATATTTT. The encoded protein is CASSLGAGELGNTIYF.